The 28 T cell receptor beta chains below all came from one sample that was sequenced in a study of tumor-infiltrating lymphocytes in oesophageal squamous cell carcinoma (dated by TCRdb to 2016 to 2017). The receptor library was made with PCR. The reads were generated on an Illumina HiSeq 2000. Clones were called with MiXCR by TCRdb after fastp trimmed the public reads at Q25, and only in-frame beta chains were retained. Rows merge per CDR3 protein into single entries with the most common DNA and genes. In this sample the table shows 12,000 or so distinct CDR3 sequences, roughly 50% of which occur a single time. 35% to 50% of the sample is held by the ten biggest clonotypes. Sequencing was carried out using esophageal tumor tissue. The receptors here all came from a female donor with esophageal squamous cell carcinoma.

V and J are TRBV7-6 and TRBJ2-1, with 10 nucleotides matching TRBD1. Germline loops: CDR1 SGHVS, CDR2 FNYEAQ. V was pared by 4 bases and J by 10 bases, with 13 bases of the junction left unmatched. The CDR3 runs 16 residues. In nucleotides, the CDR3 is TGTGCCAGCAGCTCGGGACAGGGGTTAAGGTCCTACGAGCAGTTCTTC. Translated, it gives CASSSGQGLRSYEQFF. Full variable domain (missing parts from reference TRBV7-6 and TRBJ2-1): GAGVSQSPRYKVTKRGQDVALRCDPISGHVSLYWYRQALGQGPEFLTYFNYEAQQDKSGLPNDRFSAERPEGSISTLTIQRTEQRDSAMYRCASSSGQGLRSYEQFFGPGTRLTVL.

The chain carries TRBV11-2 and TRBJ1-1; D is undetermined. This CDR3 region has 14 residues. V was shortened by 5 bases and J by 1 base, with 11 bases between the two germline ends. Germline V lookup: CDR1 SGHAT, CDR2 FQNNGV. The CDR3 DNA is TGTGCCAGCAGCCCCCCCGGATGGAACACTGAAGCTTTCTTT. Translation gives CASSPPGWNTEAFF.

Note on this clonotype: Mismatch with germline at one junction end may stem from a read error. J is TRBJ2-5 and V is TRBV6-1; a possible D gene is TRBD2 (5 bases). Germline V gene lookup returns CDR1 MNHNS and CDR2 SASEGT. The CDR3 has 11 amino acids. The CDR3 region is CASSGRERLFF. The CDR3 DNA follows: TGTGCCAGCAGTGGCCGGGAAAGGCTGTTCTTC.

This clonotype was seen more than once but under ten times. The V call is TRBV7-8, the J call TRBJ2-3; TRBD2 agrees at 12 bases. Germline V gene sequence: CDR1 SGHVS, CDR2 FQNEAQ. V gave up 5 bases and J gave up 3 bases; unmatched junction bases: 6. The CDR3 sequence is 16 residues long. The CDR3 is CASSRWTSGNTDTQYF. The CDR3, as DNA: TGTGCCAGCAGCAGATGGACTAGCGGGAATACAGATACGCAGTATTTT.

The chain is built from TRBV27 and TRBJ2-1; 9 bases are shared with TRBD2. Germline lookup yields CDR1 MNHEY and CDR2 SMNVEV (reference sequence). The J segment lost 4 bases and the V segment lost 1 base, leaving 8 bases of the junction unmatched. The CDR3 has 17 residues. The DNA of the CDR3 is TGTGCCAGCAGTTTATGGGCAGCGGGAGGCGGATACAATGAGCAGTTCTTC. Encoded protein: CASSLWAAGGGYNEQFF.

This clonotype is large in the sample. V usage is TRBV7-2 and J usage is TRBJ1-1; TRBD1 matches at 10 bases. Germline loops: CDR1 SGHTA, CDR2 FQGNSA. CDR3 length equals 13 residues. The J segment lost 5 bases and the V segment lost 6 bases, leaving 3 bases of the junction unmatched. For the CDR3, the DNA is TGTGCCAGCAGACGGACAGGGGGGACTGAAGCTTTCTTT. This codes for CASRRTGGTEAFF.

This clonotype was observed at least ten times. This chain connects TRBV5-1 to TRBJ2-2; no clear D. The CDR3 length is 14 residues. Germline V lookup: CDR1 SGHRS, CDR2 YFSETQ. V was pared by 3 bases and J by 9 bases, with 15 bases between. For the CDR3, the DNA is TGCGCCAGCAGCTCGACGGCCTTAGGGAGGGAGCTGTTTTTT. Protein: CASSSTALGRELFF.

This rearrangement joins TRBV12-3 or TRBV12-4 to TRBJ2-3; D gene ambiguous. This CDR3 has 12 amino acids. V was cut by 7 bases and J by 4 bases, with 9 bases left in between. CDR3 DNA sequence: TGTGCCAGCACCGTGACGGCAGATACGCAGTATTTT. Its protein product is CASTVTADTQYF.

A word on this clonotype: The germline gene is not matched at one end of the junction; a read error may be the cause. The chain links TRBV14 to TRBJ2-3; tentatively, D is TRBD2 (6 bases). Per the germline V gene, CDR1 is SGHDN and CDR2 is FVKESK. The CDR3 is 13 amino acids. The chain's CDR3 is CASSQELRETQYF. CDR3 bases: TGTGCCAGCAGCCAAGAGCTTCGGGAGACCCAGTACTTT.

In its sample, this clonotype was seen many times. The rearrangement uses TRBV28 and TRBJ2-3, with D perhaps being TRBD1 or TRBD2 (5 bases each). Per the germline V gene, CDR1 is MDHEN and CDR2 is SYDVKM. CDR3 length equals 15 residues. V was clipped by 6 bases and J by 1 base, with 14 bases between them. CDR3 sequence: CASSPRGAGTDTQYF. In nucleotides, the CDR3 is TGTGCCAGCAGCCCCAGAGGGGCTGGCACAGATACGCAGTATTTT.

At least ten counts were recorded for this clonotype. The V gene is TRBV12-3 or TRBV12-4, the J gene TRBJ1-3, with no clear D. With 3 bases removed from V and 2 bases from J, the gap between germline ends came to 14 bases. CDR3 size: 16 residues. CDR3 sequence: CASSFGSNRAGNTIYF. In nucleotides, the CDR3 is TGTGCCAGCAGTTTTGGTTCAAACCGGGCTGGAAACACCATATATTTT.

The chain has TRBV7-6 and TRBJ2-5; 8 bases are shared with TRBD2. The end of the DNA aligns better with TRBJ2-1, so the J call may be wrong. The CDR3 runs 14 residues. Germline values: CDR1 SGHVS, CDR2 FNYEAQ. Here the CDR3 reads CASSPGLVSNEQFF. CDR3 DNA sequence: TGTGCCAGCAGCCCGGGACTAGTGAGCAATGAGCAGTTCTTC.

In its sample, this clonotype was seen a few times. The rearrangement uses TRBV28 and TRBJ2-4, with 12 bases identical to TRBD2. The CDR3 covers 17 residues. Germline V gives CDR1 MDHEN, CDR2 SYDVKM. Trimming took 3 bases from V and 1 from J; bases not matched to a gene: 4. The CDR3 DNA is TGTGCCAGCAGTTTCCCTAGCGGGGGGGCCGCCAAAAACATTCAGTACTTC. Translation: CASSFPSGGAAKNIQYF.

This chain links TRBV19 with TRBJ1-3, with TRBD1 as a possible D gene (5 bases). There are 13 residues in the CDR3. V lost 6 bases and J lost 8, with 14 bases in between. The V gene's germline CDR1 is LNHDA and CDR2 SQIVND (reference sequence). The CDR3 sequence: CASRRVGADTIYF. The CDR3 DNA reads as TGTGCCAGTAGAAGAGTAGGGGCGGACACCATATATTTT.

This clonotype has more than one count but fewer than ten. The chain joins TRBV7-8 to TRBJ2-1; possible D gene TRBD2, 7 bases. Trimming took 0 bases from V and 8 from J, leaving 14 bases between them. Germline assignment: CDR1 SGHVS and CDR2 FQNEAQ. This CDR3 contains 15 residues. The CDR3 DNA follows: TGTGCCAGCAGCTTAGCGGGAGGGGGAGCGGATGAGCAGTTCTTC. This codes for CASSLAGGGADEQFF. Based on the CDR3 plus reference TRBV7-8 and TRBJ2-1, the full variable domain is GAGVSQSPRYKVAKRGQDVALRCDPISGHVSLFWYQQALGQGPEFLTYFQNEAQLDKSGLPSDRFFAERPEGSVSTLKIQRTQQEDSAVYLCASSLAGGGADEQFFGPGTRLTVL.

The rearrangement joins TRBV10-3 to TRBJ2-5; 8 nucleotides match TRBD1. The J call is doubtful: the DNA matches TRBJ1-1 better. Germline V lookup: CDR1 ENHRY, CDR2 SYGVKD. CDR3 length equals 14 residues. The CDR3 DNA sequence: TGTGCCATCAGTTGGACAGGGAGGAACACTGAAGCTTTCTTT. Amino acid sequence: CAISWTGRNTEAFF.

A single count supports this clonotype. The chain links TRBV6-1 to TRBJ2-7, with D possibly being TRBD1 (6 bases). The assigned J gene may be wrong: the sequence end matches TRBJ1-2 better. Germline V gene lookup returns CDR1 MNHNS and CDR2 SASEGT. This CDR3 is built from 16 residues. CDR3 protein: CASRTDHLIGGYGYTF. The CDR3 DNA reads as TGTGCCAGCAGAACTGACCACCTTATAGGGGGCTATGGCTACACCTTC.

V usage is TRBV7-8 and J usage is TRBJ2-6, with D unresolved. With 5 bases removed from V and 0 bases from J, the gap between germline ends came to 8 bases. Germline V lookup: CDR1 SGHVS, CDR2 FQNEAQ. This CDR3 is built from 15 residues. The chain's CDR3 is CASSPSGSGANVLTF. The DNA of the CDR3 is TGTGCCAGCAGCCCTTCCGGCTCTGGGGCCAACGTCCTGACTTTC.

The J gene is TRBJ2-6, the V gene TRBV7-2; TRBD1 might be the D (6 bases). Germline lookup yields CDR1 SGHTA and CDR2 FQGNSA. The length of the CDR3 is 16 residues. Trimming left V 5 bases short and J 1 base short, with 12 bases between. This CDR3 reads CASSHDRRSGANVLTF. In DNA form, the CDR3 reads TGTGCCAGCAGCCACGACAGGAGGTCTGGGGCCAACGTCCTGACTTTC.

On this clonotype: The CDR3 ends on some other residue instead of the conserved phenylalanine or tryptophan, so this is likely a read error. The DNA is omitted, as the CDR3 cannot be located on it reliably, and the CDR3 follows TCRdb's listing. J is TRBJ2-5 and V is TRBV27; the tabulated D call, TRBD1, remains unverified against the DNA. Per germline, CDR1 MNHEY and CDR2 SMNVEV (reference sequence). The CDR3 is 18 amino acids in total, end residues counted. This CDR3 reads CASSFDPRGDYSPLHFGN.

The J gene is TRBJ1-2, the V gene TRBV28; 9 positions agree with TRBD1. V was clipped by 6 bases and J by 2 bases; unmatched bases: 10. This CDR3 has 16 amino acids. The germline CDR1 and CDR2 sequences are MDHEN and SYDVKM. The CDR3: CASSSVWGTGNYGYTF. DNA for the CDR3: TGTGCCAGCAGCTCCGTTTGGGGGACAGGGAACTATGGCTACACCTTC.

The chain combines TRBV7-9 with TRBJ2-1; TRBD2 is a possible D gene (6 bases). CDR1 is SEHNR, CDR2 FQNEAQ, per germline (reference sequence). The CDR3 contains 15 residues. Between the trimmed V and J ends, which lost 5 bases and 2 bases, there was a span of 13 bases. The CDR3 loop is CASSPRDSPYNEQFF. The CDR3 DNA reads as TGTGCCAGCAGCCCACGGGACTCCCCCTACAATGAGCAGTTCTTC.

This clonotype was recorded a few times. V usage is TRBV7-2 and J usage is TRBJ2-1, with 10 bases lining up with TRBD2. CDR3 size: 16 residues. Germline CDR1 and CDR2: SGHTA and FQGNSA. V lost 1 base to trimming and J lost 9 bases; unmatched junction nucleotides: 9. CDR3 coding DNA: TGTGCCAGCAGCTTAGAGCCAGCGGGGGGGTGGGGTGAGCAGTTCTTC. Residues: CASSLEPAGGWGEQFF.

The rearrangement links TRBV18 to TRBJ2-3; D perhaps matches TRBD1 (5 bases). Trimming shortened V by 3 bases and J by 12 bases, and 22 bases separated the two germline ends. Germline V gene sequence: CDR1 KGHSH, CDR2 LQKENI. CDR3 size: 15 residues. The CDR3 nucleotides are TGTGCCAGCTCACCCCGACAGATTAACCAAGAGACCCAGTATTTT. Protein sequence: CASSPRQINQETQYF.

The chain employs TRBV27 and TRBJ2-3; 9 bases are shared with TRBD1. V gave up 3 bases and J gave up 5 bases; unmatched junction bases: 6. The CDR3 runs 15 residues. Germline assignment: CDR1 MNHEY and CDR2 SMNVEV (reference sequence). CDR3 loop: CASSFWDRVRDTQYF. In DNA, the CDR3 is TGTGCCAGCAGTTTTTGGGACAGGGTCAGAGATACGCAGTATTTT.

The rearrangement uses TRBV4-3 and TRBJ1-2; perhaps TRBD1 as D (5 bases). V shed 0 bases and J shed 12 bases, with 14 bases lying between them. The CDR3 is made up of 13 amino acids. Germline V lookup: CDR1 LGHNA, CDR2 YSLEER. CDR3 protein: CASSQDYRGVHTF. In nucleotides, the CDR3 is TGCGCCAGCAGCCAAGATTATCGAGGGGTCCACACCTTC.

This clonotype was seen only a few times. This chain connects TRBV15 to TRBJ1-1, with D perhaps matching TRBD1 (6 bases). Between the trimmed V and J ends, which lost 5 bases and 5 bases, there was a span of 18 bases. CDR3 size: 15 residues. Germline V lookup: CDR1 LNHNV, CDR2 YYDKDF (reference sequence). The CDR3 DNA follows: TGTGCCACCAGCCGCAGGGGTTCTAGTAGGACTGAAGCTTTCTTT. This encodes CATSRRGSSRTEAFF.

The chain recombines TRBV7-6 with TRBJ2-1, with TRBD2 matching over 10 bases. Germline values: CDR1 SGHVS, CDR2 FNYEAQ. V lost 3 bases to trimming and J lost 2 bases; unmatched junction nucleotides: 1. This CDR3 is built from 15 residues. The DNA for the CDR3 is TGTGCCAGCAGCTTCCTAGCGGGAGCCTACAATGAGCAGTTCTTC. Residues: CASSFLAGAYNEQFF. The full variable domain, its missing parts supplied by reference TRBV7-6 and TRBJ2-1, is GAGVSQSPRYKVTKRGQDVALRCDPISGHVSLYWYRQALGQGPEFLTYFNYEAQQDKSGLPNDRFSAERPEGSISTLTIQRTEQRDSAMYRCASSFLAGAYNEQFFGPGTRLTVL.